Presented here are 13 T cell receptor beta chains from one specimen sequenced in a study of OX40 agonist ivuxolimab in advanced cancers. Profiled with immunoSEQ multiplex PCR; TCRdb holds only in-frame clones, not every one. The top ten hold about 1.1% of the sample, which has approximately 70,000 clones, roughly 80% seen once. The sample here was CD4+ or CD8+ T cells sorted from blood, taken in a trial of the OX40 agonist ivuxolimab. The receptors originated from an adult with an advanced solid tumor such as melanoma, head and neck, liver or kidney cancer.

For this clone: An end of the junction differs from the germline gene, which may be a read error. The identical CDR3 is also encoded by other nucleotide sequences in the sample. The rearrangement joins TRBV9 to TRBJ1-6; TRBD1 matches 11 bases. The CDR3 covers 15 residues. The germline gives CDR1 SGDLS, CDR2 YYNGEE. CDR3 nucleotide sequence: TGTGCCAGCAGCTGGACAGGGGGCTTTGATTCGCCCCTCCACTTT. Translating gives CASSWTGGFDSPLHF.

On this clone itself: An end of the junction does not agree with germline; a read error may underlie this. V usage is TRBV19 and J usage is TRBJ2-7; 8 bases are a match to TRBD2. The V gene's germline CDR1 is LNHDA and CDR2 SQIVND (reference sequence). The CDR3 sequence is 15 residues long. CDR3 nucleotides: TGTGCCAGCAGTAATGAGCGGGGGCTTTCCTACGAGCAGTACTTC. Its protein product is CASSNERGLSYEQYF.

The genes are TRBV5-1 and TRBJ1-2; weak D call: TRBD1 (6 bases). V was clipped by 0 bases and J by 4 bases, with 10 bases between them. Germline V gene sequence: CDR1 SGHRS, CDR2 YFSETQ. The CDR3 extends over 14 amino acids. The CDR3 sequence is CASSLVTGSYGYTF. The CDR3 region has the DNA TGCGCCAGCAGCTTGGTTACAGGGAGCTATGGCTACACCTTC.

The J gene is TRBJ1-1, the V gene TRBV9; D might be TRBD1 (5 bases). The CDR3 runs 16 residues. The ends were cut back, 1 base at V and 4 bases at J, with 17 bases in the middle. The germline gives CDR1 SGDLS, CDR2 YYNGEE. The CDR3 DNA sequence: TGTGCCAGCAGCGTATCGGGGGGAGTGTCGCCCACTGAAGCTTTCTTT. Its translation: CASSVSGGVSPTEAFF.

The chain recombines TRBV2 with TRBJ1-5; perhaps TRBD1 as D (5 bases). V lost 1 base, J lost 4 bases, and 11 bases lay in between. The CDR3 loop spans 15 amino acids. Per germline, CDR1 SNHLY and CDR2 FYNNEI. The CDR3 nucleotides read TGTGCCAGCAGTGAAGGGGGCTGGGGTAATCAGCCCCAGCATTTT. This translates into CASSEGGWGNQPQHF.

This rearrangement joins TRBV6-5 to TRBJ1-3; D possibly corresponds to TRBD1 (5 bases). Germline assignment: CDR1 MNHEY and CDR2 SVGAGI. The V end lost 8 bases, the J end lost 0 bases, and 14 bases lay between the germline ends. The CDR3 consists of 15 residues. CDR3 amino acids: CASVTSGGSGNTIYF. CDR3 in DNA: TGTGCCAGCGTGACATCGGGGGGCTCTGGAAACACCATATATTTT.

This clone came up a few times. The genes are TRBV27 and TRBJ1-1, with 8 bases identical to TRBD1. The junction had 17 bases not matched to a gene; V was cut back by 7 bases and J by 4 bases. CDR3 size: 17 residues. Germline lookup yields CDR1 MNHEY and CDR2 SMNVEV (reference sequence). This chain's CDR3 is CASTLRGDRMGLTEAFF. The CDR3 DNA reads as TGTGCCAGCACCTTGCGGGGGGACAGGATGGGGCTCACTGAAGCTTTCTTT.

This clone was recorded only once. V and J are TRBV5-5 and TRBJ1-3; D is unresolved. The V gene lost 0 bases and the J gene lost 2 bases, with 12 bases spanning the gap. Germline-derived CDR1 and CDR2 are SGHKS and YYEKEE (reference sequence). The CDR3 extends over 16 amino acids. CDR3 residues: CASSLEAGATGNTIYF. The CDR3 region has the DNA TGTGCCAGCAGCTTGGAGGCCGGAGCAACTGGAAACACCATATATTTT.

The CDR3 loop is CASRPRTGYYGYTF. The CDR3 nucleotides read TGTGCCAGCAGGCCCCGGACAGGTTACTATGGCTACACCTTC. The V and J genes are TRBV28 and TRBJ1-2; 7 nucleotides match TRBD1. V was pared by 6 bases and J by 3 bases, with 7 bases of the junction left unmatched. The CDR3 runs 14 residues. Germline V gene data show CDR1 as MDHEN and CDR2 as SYDVKM.

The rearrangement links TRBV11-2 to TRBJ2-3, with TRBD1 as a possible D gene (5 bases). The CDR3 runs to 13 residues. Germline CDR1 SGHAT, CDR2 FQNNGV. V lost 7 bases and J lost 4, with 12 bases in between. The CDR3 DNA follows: TGTGCCAGCAACATAGGGGCCGCAGATACGCAGTATTTT. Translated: CASNIGAADTQYF.

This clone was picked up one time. The CDR3 nucleotides are TGCGCCAGCAGCTACAGCCAGGAATCGACTAGCGGGGGGGAGCAGTACTTC. Amino acid sequence: CASSYSQESTSGGEQYF. V usage is TRBV5-1 and J usage is TRBJ2-7; the match to TRBD2 covers 13 bases. The CDR3 is made up of 17 amino acids. CDR1 is SGHRS and CDR2 is YFSETQ in the germline V gene. The V segment lost 3 bases and the J segment 7 bases; nucleotides outside the gene matches: 13.

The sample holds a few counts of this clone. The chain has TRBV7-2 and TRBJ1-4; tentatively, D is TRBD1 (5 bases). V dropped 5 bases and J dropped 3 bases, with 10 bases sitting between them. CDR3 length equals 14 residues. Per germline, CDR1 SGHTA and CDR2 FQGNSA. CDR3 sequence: CASSGGNANEKLFF. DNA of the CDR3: TGTGCCAGCAGCGGGGGTAACGCTAATGAAAAACTGTTTTTT.

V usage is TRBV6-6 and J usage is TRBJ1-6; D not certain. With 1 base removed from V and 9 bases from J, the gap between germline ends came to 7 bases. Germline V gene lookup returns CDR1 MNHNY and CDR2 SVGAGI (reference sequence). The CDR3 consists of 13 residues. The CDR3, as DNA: TGTGCCAGCAGTTACTTGGGGAGTTCACCCCTCCACTTT. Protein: CASSYLGSSPLHF.